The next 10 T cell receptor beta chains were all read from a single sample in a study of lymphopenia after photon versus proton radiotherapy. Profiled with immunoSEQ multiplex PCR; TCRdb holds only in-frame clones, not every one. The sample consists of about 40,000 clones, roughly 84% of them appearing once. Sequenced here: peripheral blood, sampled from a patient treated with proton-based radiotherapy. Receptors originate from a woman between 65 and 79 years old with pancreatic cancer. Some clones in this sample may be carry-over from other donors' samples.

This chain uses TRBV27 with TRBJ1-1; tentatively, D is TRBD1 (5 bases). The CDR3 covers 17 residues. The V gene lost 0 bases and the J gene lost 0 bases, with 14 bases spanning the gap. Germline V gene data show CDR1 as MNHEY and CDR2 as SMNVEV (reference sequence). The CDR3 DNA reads TGTGCCAGCAGTTTATCGTTTTATACAGGTGTGAACACTGAAGCTTTCTTT. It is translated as CASSLSFYTGVNTEAFF.

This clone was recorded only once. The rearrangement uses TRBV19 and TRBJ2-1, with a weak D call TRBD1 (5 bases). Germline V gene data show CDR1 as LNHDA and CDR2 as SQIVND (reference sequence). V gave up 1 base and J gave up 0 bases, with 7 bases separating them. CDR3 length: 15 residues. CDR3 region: CASSIGQLSYNEQFF. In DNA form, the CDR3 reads TGTGCCAGTAGTATAGGACAGCTCTCCTACAATGAGCAGTTCTTC.

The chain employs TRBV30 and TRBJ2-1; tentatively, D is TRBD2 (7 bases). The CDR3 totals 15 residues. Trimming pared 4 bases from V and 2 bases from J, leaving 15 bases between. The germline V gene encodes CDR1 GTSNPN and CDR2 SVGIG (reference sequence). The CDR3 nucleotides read TGTGCCTGGATAAAAGGGGGAGGGCCCTACAATGAGCAGTTCTTC. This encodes CAWIKGGGPYNEQFF.

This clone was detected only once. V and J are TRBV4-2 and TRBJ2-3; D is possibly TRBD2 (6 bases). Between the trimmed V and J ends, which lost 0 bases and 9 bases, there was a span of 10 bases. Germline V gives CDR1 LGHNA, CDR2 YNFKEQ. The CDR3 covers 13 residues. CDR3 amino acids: CASSQETSGTQYF. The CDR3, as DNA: TGTGCCAGCAGCCAAGAGACTAGTGGCACGCAGTATTTT.

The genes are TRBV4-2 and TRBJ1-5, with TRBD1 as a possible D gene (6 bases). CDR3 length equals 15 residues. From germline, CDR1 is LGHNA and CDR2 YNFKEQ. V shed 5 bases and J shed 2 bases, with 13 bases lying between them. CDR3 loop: CASSYRDQGNQPQHF. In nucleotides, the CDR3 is TGTGCCAGCAGCTACAGGGATCAGGGCAATCAGCCCCAGCATTTT.

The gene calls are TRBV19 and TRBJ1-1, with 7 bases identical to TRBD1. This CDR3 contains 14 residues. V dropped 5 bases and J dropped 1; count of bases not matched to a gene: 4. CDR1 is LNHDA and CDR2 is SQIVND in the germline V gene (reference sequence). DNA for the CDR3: TGTGCCAGTAGTTCAACAGGGGCGAACACTGAAGCTTTCTTT. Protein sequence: CASSSTGANTEAFF.

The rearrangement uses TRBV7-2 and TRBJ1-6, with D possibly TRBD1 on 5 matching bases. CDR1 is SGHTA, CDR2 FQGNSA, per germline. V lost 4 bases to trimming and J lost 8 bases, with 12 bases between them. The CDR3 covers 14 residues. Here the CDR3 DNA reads TGTGCCAGCAGCTACAGGACCGAGGATTCACCCCTCCACTTT. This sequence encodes CASSYRTEDSPLHF.

The CDR3 spells CASSAADRAGIQPQHF. CDR3 nucleotide sequence: TGTGCCAGCAGTGCCGCGGACAGGGCCGGGATTCAGCCCCAGCATTTT. The chain couples TRBV6-1 to TRBJ1-5; the match to TRBD1 covers 8 bases. Germline V gene lookup returns CDR1 MNHNS and CDR2 SASEGT. V lost 4 bases to trimming and J lost 6 bases; unmatched junction nucleotides: 11. This CDR3 is built from 16 residues.

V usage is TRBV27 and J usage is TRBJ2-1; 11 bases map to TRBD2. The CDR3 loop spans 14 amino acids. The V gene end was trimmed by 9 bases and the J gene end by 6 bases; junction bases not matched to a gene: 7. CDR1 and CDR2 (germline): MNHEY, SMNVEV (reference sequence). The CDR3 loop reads CARTRSGRGNEQFF. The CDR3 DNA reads TGTGCCAGAACACGTAGCGGGAGGGGCAATGAGCAGTTCTTC.

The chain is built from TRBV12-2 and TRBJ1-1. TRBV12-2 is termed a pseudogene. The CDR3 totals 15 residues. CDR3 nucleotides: TGTGCAAGTCGCTTAAGTGCCCAGCCGGCGGTGGATGCTTTCTTT. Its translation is CASRLSAQPAVDAFF.